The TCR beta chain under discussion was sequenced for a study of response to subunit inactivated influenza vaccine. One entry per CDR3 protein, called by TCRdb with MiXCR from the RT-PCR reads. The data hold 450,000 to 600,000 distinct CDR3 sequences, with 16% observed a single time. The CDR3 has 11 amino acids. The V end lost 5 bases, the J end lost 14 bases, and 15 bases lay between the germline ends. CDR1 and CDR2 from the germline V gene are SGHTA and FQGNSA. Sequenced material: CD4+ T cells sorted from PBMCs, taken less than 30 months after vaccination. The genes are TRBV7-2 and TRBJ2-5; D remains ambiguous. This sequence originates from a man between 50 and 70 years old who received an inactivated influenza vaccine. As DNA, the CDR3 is TGTGCCAGCAGCCCTTTGCAAGTCCTCTACTTC. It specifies CASSPLQVLYF.